These 23 T cell receptor beta chains came from one sample sequenced in a study of CD8+CD57+ T cells in acquired aplastic anemia. It was patients with CD8+CD57+ cell expansion by flow cytometry who were chosen for sequencing. Profiling of TCR beta VDJ combinations and CDR3 sequences used genomic DNA as template. TCRdb used MiXCR to reprocess the reads, holding one entry per CDR3 protein. The data show roughly 280,000 distinct CDR3 sequences, roughly 59% seen once. The sample comprised sorted CD4+, CD8+, or CD8+CD57+ T cells (not recorded which) from PBMCs. The receptors were gathered from a human donor with aplastic anemia.

The sample holds a few counts of this clonotype. The V call is TRBV15, the J call TRBJ1-5, with D uncertain. Trimming stripped 1 base from V and 1 base from J, with 5 bases between. This CDR3 comprises 14 residues. Germline V gene sequence: CDR1 LNHNV, CDR2 YYDKDF (reference sequence). As DNA, the CDR3 is TGTGCCACCAGCAGAGGGGTGAGCAATCAGCCCCAGCATTTT. This codes for CATSRGVSNQPQHF.

The table lists this clonotype with a count of one. The chain joins TRBV6-1 to TRBJ2-1; TRBD1 might be the D (5 bases). Germline CDR1 is MNHNS and CDR2 is SASEGT. This CDR3 spans 11 amino acids. V was cut by 6 bases and J by 7 bases, with 7 bases left in between. The CDR3 coding sequence is TGTGCCAGCAGAACAGGTAATGAGCAGTTCTTC. This codes for CASRTGNEQFF.

This clonotype appeared many times. The rearrangement joins TRBV5-1 to TRBJ2-7, with D perhaps given as TRBD1 or TRBD2 (5 bases each). V shed 4 bases and J shed 2 bases, with 16 bases lying between them. Germline loops: CDR1 SGHRS, CDR2 YFSETQ. The CDR3 has 15 residues. The CDR3 nucleotides are TGCGCCAGCAGCCCCGAGCCGGGACGGACCTACGAGCAGTACTTC. Its protein is CASSPEPGRTYEQYF.

On this clonotype: Because the CDR3 is missing its conserved closing phenylalanine or tryptophan, this is likely a read error. The V call is TRBV12-3 or TRBV12-4, the J call TRBJ1-6; D might be TRBD1 (6 bases). Trimming shortened V by 5 bases and J by 10 bases, and 18 bases separated the two germline ends. This CDR3 has 15 amino acids. CDR3 region: CASSPMGAKASPLHS. The CDR3 nucleotides are TGTGCCAGCAGTCCAATGGGGGCCAAGGCCTCACCCCTCCACTCT.

In this sample, this clonotype turned up many times. The CDR3 DNA is TGCAGCTCCCGGGAAAACACCGGGGAGCTGTTTTTT. Its translation: CSSRENTGELFF. The chain couples TRBV29-1 to TRBJ2-2, with D possibly TRBD2 on 5 matching bases. Germline V gives CDR1 SQVTM, CDR2 ANQGSEA. CDR3 length equals 12 residues. With 8 bases removed from V and 2 bases from J, the gap between germline ends came to 9 bases.

This clonotype was detected only a few times. V and J are TRBV29-1 and TRBJ2-7; D is perhaps TRBD2 (5 bases). The V and J ends lost 4 bases and 4 bases respectively, with 17 bases between them. CDR1 and CDR2 from the germline V gene are SQVTM and ANQGSEA. CDR3 length: 14 residues. The CDR3: CSVAGSNIAYEQYF. CDR3 bases: TGCAGCGTTGCGGGCAGTAACATAGCGTACGAGCAGTACTTC.

This clonotype has a single count. The chain links TRBV19 to TRBJ1-4, with D tentatively TRBD1 (6 bases). The CDR3 extends over 14 amino acids. V gave up 6 bases and J gave up 6 bases, with 14 bases separating them. CDR1 LNHDA and CDR2 SQIVND come from the germline V gene (reference sequence). CDR3 residues: CASRSDRMDEKLFF. For the CDR3, the DNA is TGTGCCAGTAGATCCGACAGGATGGATGAAAAACTGTTTTTT.

With regard to this clonotype: Given the absence of the conserved phenylalanine or tryptophan at the CDR3 end, a read error is likely. The chain links TRBV6-5 to TRBJ1-5; D is undetermined. V lost 2 bases and J 0 bases, leaving 8 bases between the germline ends. The germline V gene encodes CDR1 MNHEY and CDR2 SVGAGI. The CDR3 is 15 amino acids. Here the CDR3 reads CASSYVGVSNQPQHS. The CDR3 coding sequence is TGTGCCAGCAGTTACGTCGGGGTTAGCAATCAGCCCCAGCATTCT.

This clonotype was found many times. J is TRBJ1-2 and V is TRBV27, with 7 bases that match TRBD1. The V segment lost 5 bases and the J segment 4 bases; nucleotides outside the gene matches: 7. Germline V CDR1 and CDR2: MNHEY, SMNVEV (reference sequence). The CDR3 contains 14 residues. The CDR3 spells CASSPGQATYGYTF. In DNA form, the CDR3 reads TGTGCCAGCAGTCCAGGACAGGCTACCTATGGCTACACCTTC.

The chain combines TRBV10-3 with TRBJ2-1, with D possibly being TRBD2 (5 bases). Between the trimmed V and J ends, which lost 3 bases and 5 bases, there was a span of 20 bases. Looked up from germline, CDR1 is ENHRY and CDR2 is SYGVKD. The CDR3 extends over 17 amino acids. The CDR3 sequence is CAISDGGRSFSDNEQFF. In nucleotides, the CDR3 is TGTGCCATCAGTGATGGAGGCAGATCCTTTTCGGACAATGAGCAGTTCTTC.

This chain connects TRBV2 to TRBJ2-2; tentatively, D is TRBD1 (5 bases). The germline V gene encodes CDR1 SNHLY and CDR2 FYNNEI. The CDR3 is made up of 16 amino acids. Trimming removed 1 base at V and 2 bases at J, with 11 bases between. CDR3 sequence reads: CASSEGQGTNTGELFF. The CDR3 DNA is TGTGCCAGCAGTGAAGGTCAGGGTACAAACACCGGGGAGCTGTTTTTT.

The rearrangement joins TRBV2 to TRBJ1-2; possible D gene TRBD1, 5 bases. Germline CDR1 and CDR2: SNHLY and FYNNEI. The CDR3 has 13 amino acids. V lost 6 bases and J lost 7, with 15 bases in between. The CDR3 protein is CASRDGTAGGYTF. CDR3 in DNA: TGTGCCAGCAGGGACGGGACGGCCGGTGGCTACACCTTC.

The rearrangement joins TRBV15 to TRBJ2-3; D gene uncertain. V gave up 1 base and J gave up 2 bases, with 10 bases separating them. The CDR3 spans 15 residues. CDR1 and CDR2 from the germline V gene are LNHNV and YYDKDF (reference sequence). The CDR3 sequence: CATSRGVASTDTQYF. In nucleotides, the CDR3 is TGTGCCACCAGCAGAGGTGTAGCTTCCACAGATACGCAGTATTTT.

This chain uses TRBV20-1 with TRBJ1-2; unclear D gene. V lost 3 bases to trimming and J lost 6 bases, with 11 bases between them. In germline, CDR1 is DFQATT, CDR2 SNEGSKA (reference sequence). The CDR3 contains 12 residues. CDR3 DNA: TGCAGTGCTAGTGAGGTTAAGGATGGCTACACCTTC. Amino acids: CSASEVKDGYTF.

V usage is TRBV15 and J usage is TRBJ2-7; D is undetermined. The length of the CDR3 is 14 residues. Trimming took 7 bases from V and 4 from J, leaving 17 bases between them. Germline V lookup: CDR1 LNHNV, CDR2 YYDKDF (reference sequence). DNA for the CDR3: TGTGCCACCACCATGGATCGGAAAGCTTACGAGCAGTACTTC. Translating gives CATTMDRKAYEQYF.

The rearrangement uses TRBV29-1 and TRBJ2-2; 7 nucleotides line up with TRBD2. The CDR3 spans 13 residues. Germline values: CDR1 SQVTM, CDR2 ANQGSEA. The trim removed 3 bases at V and 3 bases at J, leaving 1 base unmatched. The CDR3 here is CSVDSGYTGELFF. CDR3 bases: TGCAGCGTTGATAGCGGGTACACCGGGGAGCTGTTTTTT.

This clonotype was found many times. CDR3 protein: CAISGNRGLGYTF. The CDR3, as DNA: TGTGCCATCAGTGGTAACAGGGGGCTTGGCTACACCTTC. The gene calls are TRBV10-3 and TRBJ1-2, with 9 nucleotides matching TRBD1. CDR3 size: 13 residues. Germline V gives CDR1 ENHRY, CDR2 SYGVKD. V lost 4 bases and J lost 7; bases outside the gene matches: 4.

J is TRBJ1-4 and V is TRBV5-1; D uncertain. The CDR3 is 15 residues long. The V end was cut by 4 bases, the J end by 0 bases, with 10 bases between. Germline CDR1 reads SGHRS; CDR2 reads YFSETQ. CDR3 protein: CASSRDLATNEKLFF. The CDR3 DNA is TGCGCCAGCAGCCGCGACCTTGCAACTAATGAAAAACTGTTTTTT. Full variable domain (outside the CDR3, taken from reference TRBV5-1 and TRBJ1-4): KAGVTQTPRYLIKTRGQQVTLSCSPISGHRSVSWYQQTPGQGLQFLFEYFSETQRNKGNFPGRFSGRQFSNSRSEMNVSTLELGDSALYLCASSRDLATNEKLFFGSGTQLSVL.

The chain links TRBV5-4 to TRBJ2-7, with 14 bases that match TRBD2. The CDR3 covers 18 residues. Losses at the gene ends were 3 bases for V and 2 bases for J; bases not matched to a gene: 10. CDR1 SGHNT and CDR2 YYREEE come from the germline V gene (reference sequence). The CDR3, as DNA: TGTGCCAGCAGCTCTGTTATACCGGGACTAGCGGGAGCCTACGAGCAGTACTTC. Encoded protein: CASSSVIPGLAGAYEQYF.

The chain combines TRBV29-1 with TRBJ2-2, with D unclear. CDR3 length: 15 amino acids. The ends were cut back, 4 bases at V and 0 bases at J, with 12 bases in the middle. From germline, CDR1 is SQVTM and CDR2 ANQGSEA. The CDR3 DNA is TGCAGCGTTGGATCGGGCTGTGCGAACACCGGGGAGCTGTTTTTT. Protein sequence: CSVGSGCANTGELFF.

This clonotype appeared once. The J gene is TRBJ2-3, the V gene TRBV20-1; TRBD2 matches at 11 bases. Germline values: CDR1 DFQATT, CDR2 SNEGSKA (reference sequence). V lost 1 base to trimming and J lost 9 bases; unmatched junction nucleotides: 6. This CDR3 region has 14 residues. The CDR3 DNA is TGCAGTGCTAGAGTAGCGGGGGGGCCGGAGACGCAGTATTTT. This translates into CSARVAGGPETQYF.

Points on this clonotype: At one boundary the junction diverges from the germline segment, which might be a read error. This chain connects TRBV2 to TRBJ2-7, with 7 bases aligning to TRBD2. Per the germline V gene, CDR1 is SNHLY and CDR2 is FYNNEI. This CDR3 is 13 amino acids long. The CDR3 sequence is CASNEAGLDEQYF. CDR3 coding DNA: TGTGCCAGCAATGAAGCGGGATTAGACGAGCAGTACTTC.

At least ten counts were recorded for this clonotype. The rearrangement links TRBV29-1 to TRBJ1-1; no firm D call. V shed 7 bases and J shed 7 bases, with 19 bases lying between them. CDR1 and CDR2 from the germline V gene are SQVTM and ANQGSEA. The CDR3 spans 13 residues. The CDR3 nucleotides are TGCAGCGCTGGAGGTGGGAACAGTCTTGAAGCTTTCTTT. It yields the protein CSAGGGNSLEAFF.